One sample yielded the 26 T cell receptor beta chains listed below, sequenced in a study of blood T cell repertoires in COVID-19. Assay: immunoSEQ multiplex PCR; the TCRdb copy retains only in-frame clones and omits some. Of roughly 66,000 clones in the sample, 70% to 85% are singletons; the top ten hold just over 6.5%. The sample comprised peripheral blood. These receptors all come from a man aged 55 to 70 with acute or convalescent COVID-19.

This CDR3 reads CASSQLMNTGELFF. CDR3 in DNA: TGCGCCAGCAGCCAACTAATGAACACCGGGGAGCTGTTTTTT. The V gene is TRBV4-3, the J gene TRBJ2-2, with D uncertain. The CDR3 covers 14 residues. Looked up from germline, CDR1 is LGHNA and CDR2 is YSLEER. Trimming stripped 2 bases from V and 1 base from J, with 5 bases between.

The CDR3 protein is CASSLPDSDRYYGYTF. CDR3 nucleotide sequence: TGTGCCAGCAGCCTACCAGATTCGGACAGATATTATGGCTACACCTTC. This chain links TRBV5-6 with TRBJ1-2; D is possibly TRBD1 (6 bases). The CDR3 is made up of 16 amino acids. From germline, CDR1 is SGHDT and CDR2 YYEEEE. Trimming removed 4 bases from V and 5 bases from J, with 21 bases in between.

V usage is TRBV7-9 and J usage is TRBJ2-3, with 7 bases identical to TRBD1. Germline CDR1 reads SEHNR; CDR2 reads FQNEAQ (reference sequence). The CDR3 runs to 15 residues. The ends lost 0 bases at V and 1 base at J; junction bases unmatched: 1. CDR3 nucleotides: TGTGCCAGCAGCTTAGCCACAGGGGGCACAGATACGCAGTATTTT. Translation gives CASSLATGGTDTQYF.

The V gene is TRBV14, the J gene TRBJ2-3; D possibly corresponds to TRBD2 (5 bases). Deletions cut 0 bases from V and 8 bases from J, with 9 bases between. This CDR3 is 13 amino acids long. Germline-derived CDR1 and CDR2 are SGHDN and FVKESK. CDR3 sequence (DNA): TGTGCCAGCAGCCAAGATATCGAGGGTACGCAGTATTTT. It yields the protein CASSQDIEGTQYF. Filled out from reference TRBV14 and TRBJ2-3, the complete variable domain reads EAGVTQFPSHSVIEKGQTVTLRCDPISGHDNLYWYRRVMGKEIKFLLHFVKESKQDESGMPNNRFLAERTGGTYSTLKVQPAELEDSGVYFCASSQDIEGTQYFGPGTRLTVL.

The J gene is TRBJ1-2, the V gene TRBV7-8; 12 bases are shared with TRBD1. The CDR3 sequence is 15 residues long. Germline CDR1 reads SGHVS; CDR2 reads FQNEAQ. Trimming took 3 bases from V and 6 from J; bases not matched to a gene: 5. The CDR3 protein is CASSFRDRGQDGYTF. DNA for the CDR3: TGTGCCAGCAGCTTTCGGGACAGGGGGCAGGATGGCTACACCTTC.

As regards this clone: Different DNA sequences within this sample yield the same CDR3. The chain is built from TRBV5-4 and TRBJ1-2, with D tentatively TRBD1 (6 bases). V was clipped by 0 bases and J by 2 bases, with 8 bases between them. The CDR3 is 14 residues long. In germline, CDR1 is SGHNT, CDR2 YYREEE (reference sequence). The CDR3 DNA reads as TGTGCCAGCAGCTTGGCAGGGGTCAACTATGGCTACACCTTC. Protein sequence: CASSLAGVNYGYTF. The full variable domain, in which reference TRBV5-4 and TRBJ1-2 provide the parts outside the CDR3, is ETGVTQSPTHLIKTRGQQVTLRCSSQSGHNTVSWYQQALGQGPQFIFQYYREEENGRGNFPPRFSGLQFPNYSSELNVNALELDDSALYLCASSLAGVNYGYTFGSGTRLTVV.

The chain combines TRBV30 with TRBJ1-4, with D hard to call. V lost 7 bases and J 5 bases, leaving 11 bases between the germline ends. Germline loops: CDR1 GTSNPN, CDR2 SVGIG (reference sequence). The CDR3 is 12 residues long. The CDR3 DNA follows: TGTGCCTCCTCGAGGTCAAATGAAAAACTGTTTTTT. Its translation is CASSRSNEKLFF.

V usage is TRBV5-1 and J usage is TRBJ1-2; TRBD1 matches 9 bases. Germline assignment: CDR1 SGHRS and CDR2 YFSETQ. The CDR3 has 15 amino acids. Trimming cost V 0 bases and J 7 bases; bases outside gene matches: 7. The CDR3 here is CASSLEGTGFTGYTF. The CDR3 bases are TGCGCCAGCAGCTTGGAGGGGACAGGGTTTACTGGCTACACCTTC.

The V call is TRBV7-9, the J call TRBJ2-1, with 9 bases identical to TRBD1. V lost 5 bases and J lost 4; bases outside the gene matches: 9. The CDR3 is 16 residues long. The V gene's germline CDR1 is SEHNR and CDR2 FQNEAQ (reference sequence). CDR3 protein: CASSPPGQGMYNEQFF. CDR3 nucleotide sequence: TGTGCCAGCAGCCCACCGGGACAGGGAATGTACAATGAGCAGTTCTTC.

The chain couples TRBV9 to TRBJ1-5, with D perhaps matching TRBD1 (5 bases). From germline, CDR1 is SGDLS and CDR2 YYNGEE. This CDR3 is built from 14 residues. Between the trimmed V and J ends, which lost 4 bases and 1 base, there was a span of 9 bases. The chain's CDR3 is CASSQTGSNQPQHF. The CDR3 DNA follows: TGTGCCAGCAGCCAAACAGGAAGCAATCAGCCCCAGCATTTT.

The chain couples TRBV3-1 (or the pseudogene TRBV3-2) to TRBJ2-5; TRBD2 agrees at 9 bases. V dropped 4 bases and J dropped 4; count of bases not matched to a gene: 7. The CDR3 covers 15 residues. CDR1 LGHDT and CDR2 YNNKEL come from the germline V gene (reference sequence). CDR3 loop: CASSPMGGGVETQYF. Here the CDR3 DNA reads TGTGCCAGCAGCCCTATGGGCGGGGGGGTAGAGACCCAGTACTTC.

As DNA, the CDR3 is TGTGCCAGCAGCTTGGCTAACGGGAATTATGGCTACACCTTC. This sequence encodes CASSLANGNYGYTF. This chain uses TRBV5-6 with TRBJ1-2; the D is unclear. Germline V gene lookup returns CDR1 SGHDT and CDR2 YYEEEE. Trimming stripped 0 bases from V and 5 bases from J, with 11 bases between. This CDR3 is 14 amino acids long.

The chain recombines TRBV6-4 with TRBJ2-1, with TRBD2 as a possible D gene (6 bases). The CDR3 loop spans 13 amino acids. Germline-derived CDR1 and CDR2 are MRHNA and SNTAGT. V gave up 2 bases and J gave up 6 bases, with 8 bases separating them. The CDR3 sequence: CASSDMGGNEQFF. The CDR3 DNA reads TGTGCCAGCAGTGACATGGGAGGCAATGAGCAGTTCTTC.

V gene TRBV5-1 combines with J gene TRBJ1-6, with 8 positions matching TRBD1. From germline, CDR1 is SGHRS and CDR2 YFSETQ. The V and J ends lost 3 bases and 8 bases, in that order; junction bases with no gene match: 4. CDR3 length equals 14 residues. The CDR3 loop is CASSWGTGDSPLHF. In nucleotides, the CDR3 is TGCGCCAGCAGCTGGGGGACAGGAGATTCACCCCTCCACTTT.

This rearrangement joins TRBV6-5 to TRBJ2-7; 9 bases match TRBD1. The germline V gene encodes CDR1 MNHEY and CDR2 SVGAGI. This CDR3 contains 11 residues. V lost 8 bases and J lost 6; bases outside the gene matches: 2. The DNA of the CDR3 is TGTGCCAGCGGGACAGGGCGCGAGCAGTACTTC. Its protein product is CASGTGREQYF.

This rearrangement joins TRBV5-1 to TRBJ1-2; a possible D gene is TRBD1 (5 bases). V dropped 1 base and J dropped 5 bases, with 15 bases sitting between them. Looked up from germline, CDR1 is SGHRS and CDR2 is YFSETQ. This CDR3 has 15 amino acids. The CDR3 DNA reads TGCGCCAGCAGCTTGAGATTGGGGGGTAGTTATGGCTACACCTTC. It is translated as CASSLRLGGSYGYTF.

CDR3 in amino acids: CAWSLRVTSYEQYF. CDR3 in DNA: TGTGCCTGGAGCCTGCGGGTAACCTCCTACGAGCAGTACTTC. The gene calls are TRBV30 and TRBJ2-7, with D maybe TRBD2 (5 bases). CDR3 size: 14 residues. The V gene's germline CDR1 is GTSNPN and CDR2 SVGIG (reference sequence). Trimming took off 3 bases at V and 0 bases at J, with 12 bases between the two ends.

This clone appeared a few times. The chain couples TRBV6-5 to TRBJ1-1; 7 bases line up with TRBD1. Looked up from germline, CDR1 is MNHEY and CDR2 is SVGAGI. V lost 4 bases, J lost 1 base, and 6 bases stayed unmatched. This CDR3 has 15 residues. The CDR3 DNA follows: TGTGCCAGCAGTTCTCACAGGGGCGCGAACACTGAAGCTTTCTTT. Amino acids: CASSSHRGANTEAFF.

The V gene is TRBV10-2, the J gene TRBJ2-3; 9 bases match TRBD2. The length of the CDR3 is 19 residues. Germline CDR1 reads WSHSY; CDR2 reads SAAADI. J lost 2 bases, V lost 4 bases, and 16 bases had no gene match. CDR3 amino acids: CASSGLAGTSAGSTDTQYF. CDR3 coding DNA: TGCGCCAGCAGTGGCCTAGCGGGGACCTCCGCTGGTTCCACAGATACGCAGTATTTT.

This chain joins TRBV19 and TRBJ1-1; tentatively, D is TRBD1 (5 bases). Germline V gene lookup returns CDR1 LNHDA and CDR2 SQIVND (reference sequence). The V gene lost 5 bases and the J gene lost 4 bases, with 11 bases spanning the gap. The CDR3 totals 13 residues. The CDR3 here is CASSHVGATEAFF. Here the CDR3 DNA reads TGTGCCAGTAGTCACGTAGGGGCCACTGAAGCTTTCTTT. Drawing the rest from reference TRBV19 and TRBJ1-1, the complete variable domain is DGGITQSPKYLFRKEGQNVTLSCEQNLNHDAMYWYRQDPGQGLRLIYYSQIVNDFQKGDIAEGYSVSREKKESFPLTVTSAQKNPTAFYLCASSHVGATEAFFGQGTRLTVV.

The genes are TRBV5-1 and TRBJ1-4, with 10 bases identical to TRBD1. Trimming took 4 bases from V and 3 from J; bases not matched to a gene: 6. Germline V gene data show CDR1 as SGHRS and CDR2 as YFSETQ. This CDR3 has 16 amino acids. CDR3 sequence (DNA): TGCGCCAGCAGCACCGGACAGGGGGGACCTAATGAAAAACTGTTTTTT. Its translation is CASSTGQGGPNEKLFF.

The rearrangement links TRBV9 to TRBJ1-3; TRBD1 is a possible D gene (5 bases). The germline V gene has CDR1 SGDLS and CDR2 YYNGEE. V was cut by 4 bases and J by 3 bases, with 14 bases left in between. The CDR3 runs to 15 residues. This CDR3 reads CASSHPGQGGNTIYF. The DNA for the CDR3 is TGTGCCAGCAGCCACCCCGGGCAGGGTGGAAACACCATATATTTT.

This clone was detected only a few times. V and J are TRBV27 and TRBJ2-5, with D maybe TRBD1 (6 bases). The CDR3 contains 14 residues. Trimming stripped 4 bases from V and 2 bases from J, with 11 bases between. From germline, CDR1 is MNHEY and CDR2 SMNVEV (reference sequence). The CDR3 DNA reads as TGTGCCAGCAGTTCCCGGGACACACAAGAGACCCAGTACTTC. Protein product: CASSSRDTQETQYF.

This sequence joins TRBV6-2 or TRBV6-3 and TRBJ2-2; 7 bases are shared with TRBD1. This CDR3 is built from 14 residues. The J segment lost 8 bases and the V segment lost 5 bases, leaving 8 bases of the junction unmatched. The germline CDR1 and CDR2 sequences are MNHEY and SVGEGT. CDR3 loop: CASSRTGARGELFF. The CDR3 region has the DNA TGTGCCAGCAGTCGAACAGGGGCGCGAGGGGAGCTGTTTTTT.

The chain uses TRBV19 and TRBJ2-7, with D maybe TRBD2 (6 bases). Per germline, CDR1 LNHDA and CDR2 SQIVND (reference sequence). V was shortened by 6 bases and J by 3 bases, with 15 bases between the two germline ends. The CDR3 contains 14 residues. CDR3 sequence reads: CASSPATSGYEQYF. The CDR3 DNA reads as TGTGCCAGTAGCCCGGCGACTAGTGGCTACGAGCAGTACTTC.

The chain employs TRBV6-5 and TRBJ2-3, with 11 bases lining up with TRBD2. V lost 0 bases, J lost 5 bases, and 4 bases stayed unmatched. Germline CDR1 MNHEY, CDR2 SVGAGI. This CDR3 contains 16 residues. CDR3 DNA: TGTGCCAGCAGTTACTCCGCTAGCGGGGGGATAGATACGCAGTATTTT. This gives the protein CASSYSASGGIDTQYF.